Given below is one TCR beta chain in context. Its target is not known. CDR1 and CDR2 from the germline V gene are SGHVS and FQNEAQ. V was clipped by 5 bases and J by 5 bases, with 14 bases between them. This CDR3 region has 14 residues. Whether given at about 4 or about 12 weeks, second doses were pooled. These data are taken from a study of T cell responses to AZD1222 COVID-19 vaccine. Study-level points and caveats: Seropositive at baseline were only a handful of AZD1222 recipients.

Profiling relied on immunoSEQ multiplex PCR, and the TCRdb table lists in-frame clones only, not all of them. The sample holds 75,000 to 90,000 clones, roughly 85% seen once. The chain is built from TRBV7-8 and TRBJ2-3; D is perhaps TRBD1 or TRBD2 (6 bases each). This TCR was sampled from an adult who received the AZD1222 COVID-19 vaccine. This material consisted of peripheral blood, taken 28 days after the second AZD1222 dose. CDR3 sequence: CASSKYRGLDTQYF. Written as DNA, the CDR3 is TGTGCCAGCAGCAAGTACCGGGGGCTAGATACGCAGTATTTT.